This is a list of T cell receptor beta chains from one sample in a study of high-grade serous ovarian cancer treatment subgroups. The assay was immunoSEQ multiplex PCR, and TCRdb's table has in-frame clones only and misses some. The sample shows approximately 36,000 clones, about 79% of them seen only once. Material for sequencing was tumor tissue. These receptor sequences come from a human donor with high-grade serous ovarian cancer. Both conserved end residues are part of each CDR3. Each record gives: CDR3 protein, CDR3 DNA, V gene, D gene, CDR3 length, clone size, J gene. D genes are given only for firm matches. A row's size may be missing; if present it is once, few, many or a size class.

CASTGWVNTGELFF | TGTGCCAGCACCGGATGGGTGAACACCGGGGAGCTGTTTTTT | TRBV28 | . | 14 | . | TRBJ2-2
CASSAAGQETQYF | TGTGCCAGCAGCGCGGCGGGACAAGAGACCCAGTACTTC | TRBV9 | . | 13 | . | TRBJ2-5
CASSPATGGSNYGYTF | TGTGCCAGCTCACCAGCCACAGGGGGCTCTAACTATGGCTACACCTTC | TRBV18 | TRBD1 | 16 | . | TRBJ1-2
CASTGVGANVLTF | TGTGCCAGTACAGGGGTTGGGGCCAACGTCCTGACTTTC | TRBV2 | TRBD1 | 13 | few | TRBJ2-6
CASSQGADSYEQYF | TGCGCCAGCAGCCAGGGAGCGGACTCCTACGAGCAGTACTTC | TRBV4-3 | . | 14 | . | TRBJ2-7
CASSREPNEQFF | TGTGCCAGCAGCCGGGAGCCCAATGAGCAGTTCTTC | TRBV7-2 | . | 12 | . | TRBJ2-1
CASAPGQAFFTEAFF | TGTGCCAGCGCACCCGGACAGGCCTTTTTTACTGAAGCTTTCTTT | TRBV27 | TRBD1 | 15 | . | TRBJ1-1
CASSQERGGYEQYF | TGCGCCAGCAGCCAAGAGAGGGGGGGATACGAGCAGTACTTC | TRBV4-3 | . | 14 | . | TRBJ2-7
CASHRGGGEKLFF | TGTGCCAGCCACAGGGGAGGGGGTGAAAAACTGTTTTTT | TRBV2 | TRBD1 | 13 | . | TRBJ1-4
CASSLDGNYGYTF | TGTGCCAGCAGTTTGGACGGGAACTATGGCTACACCTTC | TRBV6-6 | . | 13 | once | TRBJ1-2
CASGTFDSYEQYF | TGTGCTAGTGGCACCTTCGACAGCTACGAGCAGTACTTC | TRBV12-5 | . | 13 | once | TRBJ2-7
CASSLASFLTTGGDRWTEAFLF | TGTGCCAGCAGCTTAGCTAGCTTCCTTACCACAGGGGGCGATAGATGGACTGAAGCTTTCCTCTTT | TRBV7-8 | TRBD1 | 22 | . | TRBJ1-1
CASSRRPGQTHEQYF | TGCGCCAGCAGCCGCAGGCCGGGACAGACCCATGAGCAGTACTTC | TRBV4-3 | TRBD1 | 15 | . | TRBJ2-7